This T cell receptor beta chain derives from a study of cytomegalovirus exposure and HLA in healthy donors. CDR1 and CDR2 from the germline V gene are LGHNA and YNFKEQ. This CDR3 has 17 amino acids. J was trimmed by 1 base and V by 1 base; bases with no gene match: 5. The PCR contained 60 Vbeta and 13 Jbeta primers. TCRdb's table, derived via immunoSEQ multiplex PCR, lists solely in-frame clones and lacks some. The sample lists more than 150,000 clones; nearly 80% were seen once. The sequence derives from a man aged 50-59 years in good health and CMV-seropositive. The V and J genes are TRBV4-2 and TRBJ1-3, with 9 bases that match TRBD1. Sequenced material: PBMCs. CDR3 sequence (DNA): TGTGCCAGCAGCCAAGGTCGGGACAGGGTATCTGGAAACACCATATATTTT. Encoded protein: CASSQGRDRVSGNTIYF.